A selection of T cell receptor beta chains follows, all from one sample in a study of cytomegalovirus exposure and HLA in healthy donors. Method: immunoSEQ multiplex PCR; TCRdb's copy keeps in-frame clones and lacks some. The sample gives about 170,000 clones, about four fifths of which show up once; over 0.65% is in the top ten. Sequencing was carried out using PBMCs. The receptors derive from a woman aged 18-29 years in good health and CMV-seronegative. CDR3s include the opening cysteine and the closing phenylalanine or tryptophan. A D gene is named only where the DNA matches it firmly. Clone size is stated in some rows and not others, as once, few, many or a class when expanded.

size: .
D: .
V: TRBV5-1
J: TRBJ2-1
CDR3: CASSLQGPSYNEQFF
DNA: TGCGCCAGCAGTTTACAGGGCCCCTCCTACAATGAGCAGTTCTTC

size: .
D: .
V: TRBV19
J: TRBJ1-1
CDR3: CASTRAGFITEAFF
DNA: TGTGCCAGTACCCGAGCAGGGTTTATCACTGAAGCTTTCTTT

size: .
D: TRBD2
V: TRBV11-2
J: TRBJ2-7
CDR3: CASSPRTSGYEQYF
DNA: TGTGCCAGCAGCCCACGGACTAGCGGCTACGAGCAGTACTTC

size: few
D: .
V: TRBV5-1
J: TRBJ2-7
CDR3: CASSHSGHGTYEQYF
DNA: TGCGCCAGCAGCCACTCGGGACACGGGACCTACGAGCAGTACTTC

size: .
D: TRBD1
V: TRBV10-3
J: TRBJ1-1
CDR3: CALRDGTGGHAEAFF
DNA: TGTGCCCTCCGCGACGGGACAGGGGGCCACGCTGAAGCTTTCTTT

size: .
D: .
V: TRBV9
J: TRBJ2-1
CDR3: CASSRGDEQFF
DNA: TGTGCCAGCAGCCGCGGCGATGAGCAGTTCTTC

size: .
D: .
V: TRBV15
J: TRBJ2-1
CDR3: CATWEAGSSYNEQFF
DNA: TGTGCCACCTGGGAGGCAGGGAGCTCCTACAATGAGCAGTTCTTC

size: .
D: .
V: TRBV7-9
J: TRBJ2-7
CDR3: CASSPGDYEQYF
DNA: TGTGCCAGCAGCCCCGGGGACTACGAGCAGTACTTC

size: .
D: TRBD1
V: TRBV7-9
J: TRBJ2-7
CDR3: CASSRPGTGHYEQYF
DNA: TGTGCCAGCAGCCGACCAGGGACAGGGCACTACGAGCAGTACTTC

size: .
D: TRBD1
V: TRBV2
J: TRBJ2-5
CDR3: CAGGQGTETQYF
DNA: TGTGCCGGGGGACAGGGGACAGAGACCCAGTACTTC

size: .
D: TRBD1
V: TRBV7-6
J: TRBJ2-7
CDR3: CANSPLDRDVGTSYEQYF
DNA: TGTGCCAATTCCCCTTTGGACAGGGATGTCGGGACGTCCTACGAGCAGTACTTC

size: .
D: TRBD1
V: TRBV4-1
J: TRBJ2-2
CDR3: CASSQGQGNTGELFF
DNA: TGCGCCAGCAGCCAAGGACAGGGAAACACCGGGGAGCTGTTTTTT

size: .
D: .
V: TRBV5-1
J: TRBJ1-1
CDR3: CASVPGPGQDTEAFF
DNA: TGCGCCAGCGTACCCGGCCCAGGGCAGGACACTGAAGCTTTCTTT

size: once
D: .
V: TRBV15
J: TRBJ2-1
CDR3: CATSRDRSIHNEQFF
DNA: TGTGCCACCAGCAGAGATAGATCAATCCACAATGAGCAGTTCTTC

size: once
D: TRBD2
V: TRBV18
J: TRBJ2-1
CDR3: CASSTSGRTYNEQFF
DNA: TGTGCCAGCTCAACCAGCGGGAGGACCTACAATGAGCAGTTCTTC

size: .
D: .
V: TRBV4-3
J: TRBJ2-1
CDR3: CASSQDWGRGKGIGDEQFF
DNA: TGCGCCAGCAGCCAAGATTGGGGTAGGGGGAAGGGAATTGGGGATGAGCAGTTCTTC

size: .
D: .
V: TRBV7-2
J: TRBJ2-7
CDR3: CASSLGSGLYEQYF
DNA: TGTGCCAGCAGCTTAGGTTCTGGACTCTACGAGCAGTACTTC

size: .
D: TRBD2
V: TRBV10-3
J: TRBJ2-1
CDR3: CATRNGLAVYNEQFF
DNA: TGTGCCACGAGAAACGGACTAGCGGTCTACAATGAGCAGTTCTTC

size: .
D: .
V: TRBV5-1
J: TRBJ2-3
CDR3: CASSLVPGSTSTDTQYF
DNA: TGCGCCAGCAGCTTGGTCCCAGGATCCACTAGCACAGATACGCAGTATTTT

size: .
D: .
V: TRBV4-2
J: TRBJ2-2
CDR3: CASSQPPAGGGYTGELFF
DNA: TGTGCCAGCAGCCAACCCCCCGCTGGGGGAGGCTACACCGGGGAGCTGTTTTTT

size: .
D: TRBD2
V: TRBV27
J: TRBJ2-1
CDR3: CASSLTSGRENEQFF
DNA: TGTGCCAGCAGTTTAACTAGCGGGAGGGAGAATGAGCAGTTCTTC

size: .
D: TRBD2
V: TRBV29-1
J: TRBJ2-7
CDR3: CSVRTSGGYEQYF
DNA: TGCAGCGTGAGGACTAGCGGAGGCTACGAGCAGTACTTC